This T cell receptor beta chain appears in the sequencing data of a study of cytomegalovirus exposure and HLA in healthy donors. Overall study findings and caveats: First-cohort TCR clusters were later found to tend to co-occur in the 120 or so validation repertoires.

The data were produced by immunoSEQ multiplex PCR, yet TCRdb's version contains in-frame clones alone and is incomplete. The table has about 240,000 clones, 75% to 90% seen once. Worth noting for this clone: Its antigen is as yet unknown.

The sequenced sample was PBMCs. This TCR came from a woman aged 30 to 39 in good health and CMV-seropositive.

CDR3 sequence (DNA): TGTGCCAGCAGTGACGGACAGGGGGGTGAAAAACTGTTTTTT. This sequence encodes CASSDGQGGEKLFF. V gene TRBV6-5 combines with J gene TRBJ1-4; 10 bases are shared with TRBD1. Germline V gene data show CDR1 as MNHEY and CDR2 as SVGAGI. CDR3 size: 14 residues. V trimming: 5 bases; J trimming: 7 bases; junction bases outside the gene matches: 4.